Described below is a single TCR beta chain sequence and its context. This sample is part of a study of OX40 agonist ivuxolimab in advanced cancers. The protocol was immunoSEQ multiplex PCR, while the TCRdb copy is restricted to in-frame clones and leaves out a portion. The sample has around 15,000 clones, around nine tenths seen once; the top ten hold approximately 20%. The germline gives CDR1 SGHNT, CDR2 YYREEE (reference sequence). The CDR3 loop spans 15 amino acids. V was clipped by 4 bases and J by 7 bases, with 20 bases between them. This clonotype originated in an adult with an advanced solid tumor such as melanoma, head and neck, liver or kidney cancer. The chain links TRBV5-4 to TRBJ1-2; D might be TRBD1 (6 bases). Here the sequenced sample was CD4+ or CD8+ T cells sorted from blood, taken in a trial of the OX40 agonist ivuxolimab. The DNA for the CDR3 is TGTGCCAGCAGCCTCAGCAGGGGACTAATGGGTGGCTACACCTTC. This gives the protein CASSLSRGLMGGYTF.